This T cell receptor (beta chain) was sequenced for a study of T cell responses to AZD1222 COVID-19 vaccine. Study findings and constraints: Scientists sampled the repertoires only once the peak T cell response had passed. Epitopes outside B.1.351 and B.1.1.7 mutated regions reportedly drew nearly half of spike TCRs. Donors were largely white British and mainly female; clonal diversity was possibly underestimated.

Remarks on this clone: Its target is unknown.

Per germline, CDR1 LNHDA and CDR2 SQIVND (reference sequence). This CDR3 spans 13 amino acids. Between the trimmed V and J ends, which lost 3 bases and 3 bases, there was a span of 9 bases. Clones were read by immunoSEQ multiplex PCR, and TCRdb kept only the in-frame ones, dropping some. The table includes roughly 120,000 clones, 85% to 95% detected once. The sequences come from peripheral blood, collected on day 0 of AZD1222 vaccination. This TCR came from an adult in good health. J is TRBJ2-7 and V is TRBV19; D not resolved. The CDR3 region is CASSIRVHYEQYF. The CDR3 DNA sequence: TGTGCCAGTAGTATTCGGGTACACTACGAGCAGTACTTC.